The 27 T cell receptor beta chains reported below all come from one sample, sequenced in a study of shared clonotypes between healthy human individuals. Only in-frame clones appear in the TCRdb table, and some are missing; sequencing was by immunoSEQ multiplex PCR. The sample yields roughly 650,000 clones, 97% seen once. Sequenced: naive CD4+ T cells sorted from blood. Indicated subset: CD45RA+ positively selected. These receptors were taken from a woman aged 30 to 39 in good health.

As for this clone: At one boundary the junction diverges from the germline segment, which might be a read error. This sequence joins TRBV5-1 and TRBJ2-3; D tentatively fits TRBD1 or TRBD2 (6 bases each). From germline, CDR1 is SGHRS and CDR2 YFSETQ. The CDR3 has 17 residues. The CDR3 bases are TGCGCCAGCAGCTTGGACGCGAGGGGGGCGTCCACAGGTACGCAGTATTTT. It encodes CASSLDARGASTGTQYF. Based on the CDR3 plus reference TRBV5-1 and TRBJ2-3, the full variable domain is KAGVTQTPRYLIKTRGQQVTLSCSPISGHRSVSWYQQTPGQGLQFLFEYFSETQRNKGNFPGRFSGRQFSNSRSEMNVSTLELGDSALYLCASSLDARGASTGTQYFGPGTRLTVL.

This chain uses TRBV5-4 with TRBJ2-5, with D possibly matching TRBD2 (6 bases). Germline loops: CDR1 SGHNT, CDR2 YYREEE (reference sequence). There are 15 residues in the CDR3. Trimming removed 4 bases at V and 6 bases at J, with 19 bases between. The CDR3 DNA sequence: TGTGCCAGCAGCCGCAGACTAGTTAATCATCAGACCCAGTACTTC. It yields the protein CASSRRLVNHQTQYF.

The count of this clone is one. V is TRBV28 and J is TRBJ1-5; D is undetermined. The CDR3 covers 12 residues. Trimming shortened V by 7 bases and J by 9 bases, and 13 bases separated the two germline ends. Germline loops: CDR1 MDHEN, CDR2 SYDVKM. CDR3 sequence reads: CASIPTAGPQHF. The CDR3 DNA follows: TGTGCCAGCATTCCTACGGCGGGGCCCCAGCATTTT. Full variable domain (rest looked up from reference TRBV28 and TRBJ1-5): DVKVTQSSRYLVKRTGEKVFLECVQDMDHENMFWYRQDPGLGLRLIYFSYDVKMKEKGDIPEGYSVSREKKERFSLILESASTNQTSMYLCASIPTAGPQHFGDGTRLSIL.

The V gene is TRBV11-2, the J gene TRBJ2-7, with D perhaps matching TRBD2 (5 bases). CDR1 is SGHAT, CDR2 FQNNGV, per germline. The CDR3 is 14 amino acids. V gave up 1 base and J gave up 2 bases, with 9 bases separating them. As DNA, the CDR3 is TGTGCCAGCAGCTTAGGGCGGGCCACCTACGAGCAGTACTTC. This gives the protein CASSLGRATYEQYF.

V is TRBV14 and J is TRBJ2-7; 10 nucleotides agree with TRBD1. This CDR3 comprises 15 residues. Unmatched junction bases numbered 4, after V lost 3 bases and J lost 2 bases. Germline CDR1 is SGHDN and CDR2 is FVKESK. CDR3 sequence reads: CASSQGQGSTYEQYF. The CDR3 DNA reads TGTGCCAGCAGCCAGGGACAGGGGAGCACCTACGAGCAGTACTTC. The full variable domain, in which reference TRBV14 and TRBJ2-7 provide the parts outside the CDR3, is EAGVTQFPSHSVIEKGQTVTLRCDPISGHDNLYWYRRVMGKEIKFLLHFVKESKQDESGMPNNRFLAERTGGTYSTLKVQPAELEDSGVYFCASSQGQGSTYEQYFGPGTRLTVT.

CDR3 region: CAITESRDAEAFF. The CDR3 DNA is TGTGCCATCACCGAGAGTCGGGACGCTGAAGCTTTCTTT. The chain employs TRBV10-3 and TRBJ1-1; D possibly corresponds to TRBD1 (5 bases). This CDR3 spans 13 amino acids. Trimming shortened V by 7 bases and J by 6 bases, and 15 bases separated the two germline ends. Germline V lookup: CDR1 ENHRY, CDR2 SYGVKD.

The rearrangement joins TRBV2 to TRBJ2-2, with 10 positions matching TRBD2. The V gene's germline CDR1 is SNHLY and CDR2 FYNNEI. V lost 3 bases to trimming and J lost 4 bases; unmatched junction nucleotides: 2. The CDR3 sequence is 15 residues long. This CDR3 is CASSEGLASTGELFF. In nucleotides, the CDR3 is TGTGCCAGCAGTGAGGGACTAGCGAGCACCGGGGAGCTGTTTTTT.

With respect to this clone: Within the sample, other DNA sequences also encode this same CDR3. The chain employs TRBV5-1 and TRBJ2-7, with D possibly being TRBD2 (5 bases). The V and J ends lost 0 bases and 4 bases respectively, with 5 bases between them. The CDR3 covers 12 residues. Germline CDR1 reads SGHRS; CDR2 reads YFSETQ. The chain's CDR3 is CASSLGGYEQYF. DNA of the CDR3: TGCGCCAGCAGCTTGGGCGGGTACGAGCAGTACTTC.

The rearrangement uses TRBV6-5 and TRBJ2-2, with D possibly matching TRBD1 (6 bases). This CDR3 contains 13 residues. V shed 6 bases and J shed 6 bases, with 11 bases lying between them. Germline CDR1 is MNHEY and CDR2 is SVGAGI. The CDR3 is CASSRGRSGELFF. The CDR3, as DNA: TGTGCCAGCAGCAGGGGCCGATCCGGGGAGCTGTTTTTT.

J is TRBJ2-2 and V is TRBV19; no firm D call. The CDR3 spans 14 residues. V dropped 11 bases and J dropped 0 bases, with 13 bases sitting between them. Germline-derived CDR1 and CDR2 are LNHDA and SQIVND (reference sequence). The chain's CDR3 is CAGRPQTNTGELFF. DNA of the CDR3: TGTGCCGGAAGGCCCCAGACGAACACCGGGGAGCTGTTTTTT.

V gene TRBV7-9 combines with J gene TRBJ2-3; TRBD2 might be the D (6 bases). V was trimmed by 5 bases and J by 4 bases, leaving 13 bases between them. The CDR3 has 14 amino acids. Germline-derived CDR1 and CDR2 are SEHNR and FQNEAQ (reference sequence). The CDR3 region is CASSLSGEPDTQYF. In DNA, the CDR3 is TGTGCCAGCAGCCTGTCGGGGGAACCAGATACGCAGTATTTT.

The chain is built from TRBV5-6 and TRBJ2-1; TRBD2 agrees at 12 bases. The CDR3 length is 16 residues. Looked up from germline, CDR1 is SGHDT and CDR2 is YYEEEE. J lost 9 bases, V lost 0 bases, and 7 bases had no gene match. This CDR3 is CASSLEASGRVTEQFF. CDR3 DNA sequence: TGTGCCAGCAGCTTGGAGGCTAGCGGGAGGGTTACTGAGCAGTTCTTC.

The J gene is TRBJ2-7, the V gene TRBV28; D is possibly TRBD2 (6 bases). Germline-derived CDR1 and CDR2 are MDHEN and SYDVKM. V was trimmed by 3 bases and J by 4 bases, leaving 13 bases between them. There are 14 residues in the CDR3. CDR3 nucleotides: TGTGCCAGCAGTTTCGGAGGGTTAGGGTACGAGCAGTACTTC. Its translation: CASSFGGLGYEQYF.

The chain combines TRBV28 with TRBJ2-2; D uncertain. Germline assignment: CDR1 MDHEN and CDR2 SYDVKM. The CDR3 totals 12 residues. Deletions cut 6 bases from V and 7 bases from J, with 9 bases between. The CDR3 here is CASRRRSGELFF. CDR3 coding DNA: TGTGCCAGCAGGCGACGGAGCGGGGAGCTGTTTTTT.

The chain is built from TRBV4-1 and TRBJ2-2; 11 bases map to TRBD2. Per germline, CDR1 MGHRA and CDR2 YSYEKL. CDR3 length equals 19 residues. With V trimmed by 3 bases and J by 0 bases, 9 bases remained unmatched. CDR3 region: CASSQTRLAGNPNTGELFF. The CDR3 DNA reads TGCGCCAGCAGCCAGACCAGACTAGCGGGGAACCCGAACACCGGGGAGCTGTTTTTT.

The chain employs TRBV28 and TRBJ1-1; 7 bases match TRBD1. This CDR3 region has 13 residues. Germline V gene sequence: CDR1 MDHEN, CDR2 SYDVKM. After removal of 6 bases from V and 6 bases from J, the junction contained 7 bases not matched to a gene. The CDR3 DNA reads TGTGCCAGCAGACAACAGGGGATCGCTGAAGCTTTCTTT. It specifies CASRQQGIAEAFF.

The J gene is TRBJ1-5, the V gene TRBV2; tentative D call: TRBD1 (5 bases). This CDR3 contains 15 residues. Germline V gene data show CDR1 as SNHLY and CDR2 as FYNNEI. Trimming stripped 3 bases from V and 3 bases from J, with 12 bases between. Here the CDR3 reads CASSEEQGFNQPQHF. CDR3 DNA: TGTGCCAGCAGTGAGGAGCAGGGATTCAATCAGCCCCAGCATTTT. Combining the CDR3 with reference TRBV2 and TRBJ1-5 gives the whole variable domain EPEVTQTPSHQVTQMGQEVILRCVPISNHLYFYWYRQILGQKVEFLVSFYNNEISEKSEIFDDQFSVERPDGSNFTLKIRSTKLEDSAMYFCASSEEQGFNQPQHFGDGTRLSIL.

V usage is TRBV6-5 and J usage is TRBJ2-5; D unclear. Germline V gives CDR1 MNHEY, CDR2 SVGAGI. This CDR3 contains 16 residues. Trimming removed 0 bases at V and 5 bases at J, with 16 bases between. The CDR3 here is CASSYSRKGTGETQYF. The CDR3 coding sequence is TGTGCCAGCAGTTACTCGCGTAAAGGCACTGGGGAGACCCAGTACTTC.

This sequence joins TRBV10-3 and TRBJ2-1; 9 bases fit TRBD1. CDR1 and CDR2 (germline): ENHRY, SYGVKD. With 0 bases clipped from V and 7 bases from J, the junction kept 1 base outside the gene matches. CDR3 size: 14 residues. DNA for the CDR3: TGTGCCATCAGTGAGTCCGGGACAGGGAATGAGCAGTTCTTC. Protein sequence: CAISESGTGNEQFF.

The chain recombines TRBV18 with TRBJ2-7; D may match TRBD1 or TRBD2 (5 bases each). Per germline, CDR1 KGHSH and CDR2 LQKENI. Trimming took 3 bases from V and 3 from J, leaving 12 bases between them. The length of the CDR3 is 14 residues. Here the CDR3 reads CASSPMGDRYEQYF. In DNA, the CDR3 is TGTGCCAGCTCACCCATGGGGGACCGCTACGAGCAGTACTTC.

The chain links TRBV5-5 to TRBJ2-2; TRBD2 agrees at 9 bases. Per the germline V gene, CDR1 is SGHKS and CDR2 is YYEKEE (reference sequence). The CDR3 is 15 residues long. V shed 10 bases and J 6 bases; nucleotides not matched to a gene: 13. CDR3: CAAGVVAGAAGELFF. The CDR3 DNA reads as TGTGCCGCGGGCGTAGTAGCGGGAGCGGCCGGGGAGCTGTTTTTT. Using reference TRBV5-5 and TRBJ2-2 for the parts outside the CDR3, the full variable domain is DAGVTQSPTHLIKTRGQQVTLRCSPISGHKSVSWYQQVLGQGPQFIFQYYEKEERGRGNFPDRFSARQFPNYSSELNVNALLLGDSALYLCAAGVVAGAAGELFFGEGSRLTVL.

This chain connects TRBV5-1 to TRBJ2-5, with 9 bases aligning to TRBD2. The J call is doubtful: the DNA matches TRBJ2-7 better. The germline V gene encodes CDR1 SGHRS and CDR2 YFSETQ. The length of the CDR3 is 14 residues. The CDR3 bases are TGCGCCAGCACCCCGACTAGCGGCTCCTACGAGCAGTACTTC. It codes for CASTPTSGSYEQYF.

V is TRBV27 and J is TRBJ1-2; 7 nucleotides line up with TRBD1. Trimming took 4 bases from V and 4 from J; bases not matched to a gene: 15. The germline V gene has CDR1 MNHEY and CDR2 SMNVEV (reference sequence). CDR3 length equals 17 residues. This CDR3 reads CASSSSQSVGQPYGYTF. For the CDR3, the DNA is TGTGCCAGCAGTTCCTCTCAATCCGTGGGACAGCCCTATGGCTACACCTTC.

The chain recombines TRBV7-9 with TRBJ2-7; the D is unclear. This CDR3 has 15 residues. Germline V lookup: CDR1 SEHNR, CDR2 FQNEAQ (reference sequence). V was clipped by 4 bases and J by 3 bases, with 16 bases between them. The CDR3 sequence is CASSSNRLKDYEQYF. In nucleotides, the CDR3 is TGTGCCAGCAGCTCGAATCGACTGAAGGACTACGAGCAGTACTTC.

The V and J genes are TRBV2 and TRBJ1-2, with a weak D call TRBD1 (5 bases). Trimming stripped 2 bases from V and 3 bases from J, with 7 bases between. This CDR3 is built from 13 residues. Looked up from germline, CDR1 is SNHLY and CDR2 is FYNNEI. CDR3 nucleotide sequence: TGTGCCAGCAGTGAACAGGGCGACTATGGCTACACCTTC. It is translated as CASSEQGDYGYTF. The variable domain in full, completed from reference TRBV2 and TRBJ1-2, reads EPEVTQTPSHQVTQMGQEVILRCVPISNHLYFYWYRQILGQKVEFLVSFYNNEISEKSEIFDDQFSVERPDGSNFTLKIRSTKLEDSAMYFCASSEQGDYGYTFGSGTRLTVV.

CDR3 amino acids: CASSDRPGGGTEAFF. The DNA of the CDR3 is TGCGCCAGCAGTGATCGTCCAGGGGGCGGCACTGAAGCTTTCTTT. The chain is built from TRBV10-2 and TRBJ1-1; TRBD1 matches at 8 bases. The junction had 7 bases not matched to a gene; V was cut back by 3 bases and J by 4 bases. In germline, CDR1 is WSHSY, CDR2 SAAADI. This CDR3 contains 15 residues.

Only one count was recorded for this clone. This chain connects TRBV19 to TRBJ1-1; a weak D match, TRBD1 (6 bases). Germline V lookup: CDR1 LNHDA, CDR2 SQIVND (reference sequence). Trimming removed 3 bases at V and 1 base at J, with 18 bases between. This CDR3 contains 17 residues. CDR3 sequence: CASSIRGASGENTEAFF. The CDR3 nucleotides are TGTGCCAGTAGTATTAGGGGGGCTTCCGGGGAGAACACTGAAGCTTTCTTT.